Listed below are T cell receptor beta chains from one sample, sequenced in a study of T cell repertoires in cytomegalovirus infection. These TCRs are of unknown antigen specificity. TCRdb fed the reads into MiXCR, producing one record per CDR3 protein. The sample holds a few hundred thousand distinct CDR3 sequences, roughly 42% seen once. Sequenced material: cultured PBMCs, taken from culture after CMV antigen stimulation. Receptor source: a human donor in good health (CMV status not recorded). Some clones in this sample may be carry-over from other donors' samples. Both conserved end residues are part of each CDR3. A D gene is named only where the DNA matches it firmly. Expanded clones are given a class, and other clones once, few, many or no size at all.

cdr3_aa: CASSGQGAYEQYF
cdr3_nt: TGTGCCAGCAGCGGACAGGGGGCCTACGAGCAGTACTTC
v_call: TRBV11-2
clone_size: few
j_call: TRBJ2-7
d_call: TRBD1

cdr3_aa: CASSTSGGLGFF
cdr3_nt: TGTGCCAGCAGCACGAGCGGGGGATTAGGGTTCTTC
v_call: TRBV7-6
clone_size: .
j_call: TRBJ2-1
d_call: TRBD2

cdr3_aa: CASRPLGGTYEQYF
cdr3_nt: TGCGCCAGCAGACCCCTGGGGGGCACCTACGAGCAGTACTTC
v_call: TRBV5-1
clone_size: .
j_call: TRBJ2-7
d_call: .

cdr3_aa: CASSSPPPDTQYF
cdr3_nt: TGTGCCAGCAGCTCACCTCCGCCAGATACGCAGTATTTT
v_call: TRBV7-3
clone_size: .
j_call: TRBJ2-3
d_call: .

cdr3_aa: CASSYRGRADEETQYF
cdr3_nt: TGTGCCAGCAGCTATCGGGGCAGGGCGGATGAAGAGACCCAGTACTTC
v_call: TRBV7-2
clone_size: few
j_call: TRBJ2-5
d_call: .

cdr3_aa: CASSAQGDQPQHF
cdr3_nt: TGTGCCAGCAGCGCCCAGGGAGATCAGCCCCAGCATTTT
v_call: TRBV7-9
clone_size: once
j_call: TRBJ1-5
d_call: .

cdr3_aa: CASTNRDRVDNEQFF
cdr3_nt: TGTGCCAGTACCAACCGGGACAGGGTAGACAATGAGCAGTTCTTC
v_call: TRBV19
clone_size: .
j_call: TRBJ2-1
d_call: TRBD1

cdr3_aa: CASGRGVYLVRAHEQYF
cdr3_nt: TGTGCCAGCGGAAGAGGGGTTTACCTGGTCAGGGCCCACGAGCAGTACTTC
v_call: TRBV6-1
clone_size: once
j_call: TRBJ2-7
d_call: .

cdr3_aa: CAISASLDSTGELFF
cdr3_nt: TGTGCCATCAGTGCCTCTCTAGACAGCACCGGGGAGCTGTTTTTT
v_call: TRBV10-3
clone_size: .
j_call: TRBJ2-2
d_call: .

cdr3_aa: CASSEYAYPGDEQFF
cdr3_nt: TGTGCCAGCAGTGAATATGCTTACCCAGGGGATGAGCAGTTCTTC
v_call: TRBV6-1
clone_size: .
j_call: TRBJ2-1
d_call: .

cdr3_aa: CATGTADYEQYF
cdr3_nt: TGTGCCACCGGGACAGCGGACTACGAGCAGTACTTC
v_call: TRBV19
clone_size: .
j_call: TRBJ2-7
d_call: TRBD1

cdr3_aa: CASGLGAARDTQYF
cdr3_nt: TGTGCTAGTGGTTTAGGGGCAGCTCGAGATACGCAGTATTTT
v_call: TRBV12-5
clone_size: once
j_call: TRBJ2-3
d_call: .

cdr3_aa: CASSFVDDQETQYF
cdr3_nt: TGTGCCAGCAGCTTCGTGGACGACCAAGAGACCCAGTACTTC
v_call: TRBV7-9
clone_size: few
j_call: TRBJ2-5
d_call: .

cdr3_aa: CASSIDRGGRRNIQYF
cdr3_nt: TGTGCCAGTAGTATAGATCGGGGCGGGAGAAGGAACATTCAGTACTTC
v_call: TRBV19
clone_size: .
j_call: TRBJ2-4
d_call: TRBD2

cdr3_aa: CASSLGRGRGTEAFF
cdr3_nt: TGTGCCAGCAGCCTGGGCAGGGGGCGAGGAACTGAAGCTTTCTTT
v_call: TRBV7-2
clone_size: .
j_call: TRBJ1-1
d_call: TRBD1

cdr3_aa: CASSLAGEHTGTQYF
cdr3_nt: TGTGCCAGCAGCCTAGCAGGGGAGCACACCGGGACCCAGTACTTC
v_call: TRBV7-9
clone_size: .
j_call: TRBJ2-5
d_call: .

cdr3_aa: CASSYSRSGSGLDTQYF
cdr3_nt: TGTGCCAGCAGTTACTCACGTAGCGGGAGTGGTTTGGATACGCAGTATTTT
v_call: TRBV6-2/TRBV6-3
clone_size: few
j_call: TRBJ2-3
d_call: TRBD2

cdr3_aa: CASIKRTVSGNTIYF
cdr3_nt: TGTGCCAGTATCAAACGTACTGTCTCTGGAAACACCATATATTTT
v_call: TRBV19
clone_size: once
j_call: TRBJ1-3
d_call: .

cdr3_aa: CASSAGTSRHEQYF
cdr3_nt: TGTGCCAGCAGCGCCGGGACTTCTCGCCACGAGCAGTACTTC
v_call: TRBV6-1
clone_size: few
j_call: TRBJ2-7
d_call: .

cdr3_aa: CASSLPEREGEKQFF
cdr3_nt: TGTGCCAGCAGCTTACCCGAGCGGGAGGGAGAGAAGCAGTTCTTC
v_call: TRBV7-9
clone_size: .
j_call: TRBJ2-1
d_call: TRBD2